Described below is a single TCR beta chain sequence and its context. The data stem from a study of T-cell memory formation after mild COVID-19. Study summary: Among the donors, TCR clusters were largely specific to each donor.

Germline-derived CDR1 and CDR2 are SGDLS and YYNGEE. CDR3 length: 13 residues. V trimming: 6 bases; J trimming: 13 bases; junction bases outside the gene matches: 12. TCRdb fed the 5' RACE reads into MiXCR, producing one record per CDR3 protein. The sample lists around 150,000 distinct CDR3 sequences, roughly 15% occurring once. This receptor was obtained from an adult woman who had mild COVID-19 (a few samples of this study predate the infection). Cell type and time point are not known. Specimen: PBMCs or a T cell subset sorted from them (not recorded which). The rearrangement joins TRBV9 to TRBJ2-1; TRBD1 aligns across 8 bases. The CDR3 sequence: CASNRSPGQGQFF. CDR3 nucleotides: TGTGCCAGCAACCGATCCCCCGGACAGGGCCAGTTCTTC.